The 2 T cell receptor beta chains presented below share a single source sample, sequenced in a study of identical twins. Via MiXCR, TCRdb re-called the 5' RACE reads, giving one row per CDR3 protein. The table has just under 550,000 distinct CDR3 sequences, roughly 15% seen once. These sequences were also reported in another study, on yellow fever vaccine responses in identical twins.

Sequencing was done on a sample of CD4+ T cells sorted from blood. The receptor set was obtained from a woman aged 18-29 years in good health.

The chain joins TRBV29-1 to TRBJ2-7; D perhaps matches TRBD2 (6 bases). The germline gives CDR1 SQVTM, CDR2 ANQGSEA. Trimming shortened V by 3 bases and J by 3 bases, and 12 bases separated the two germline ends. This CDR3 has 13 amino acids. The CDR3 spells CSVDLAPDYEQYF. CDR3 sequence (DNA): TGCAGCGTTGATCTAGCGCCCGACTACGAGCAGTACTTC.

The chain joins TRBV24-1 to TRBJ2-5; D gene uncertain. Germline values: CDR1 KGHDR, CDR2 SFDVKD. The CDR3 consists of 16 residues. V dropped 5 bases and J dropped 3 bases, with 18 bases sitting between them. The CDR3 DNA reads TGTGCCACCAGTGGAGCCGGGCCCCGGAAAGAAGAGACCCAGTACTTC. Protein: CATSGAGPRKEETQYF.